This is a list of T cell receptor beta chains from one sample in a study of patients and donors after allogeneic stem cell transplantation. TCRdb reanalysed the RT-PCR reads using MiXCR and keeps one entry per CDR3 protein. The table shows roughly 880,000 distinct CDR3 sequences, with approximately 18% occurring only once. The sample comprised blood, either unsorted or a sorted T cell fraction (not recorded which). The receptor source for this set is a human donor who was either an allogeneic HSCT recipient or a stem cell or donor lymphocyte infusion donor (not recorded which). It is not recorded whose cells these are; they may come from a transplant donor. Both conserved end residues are part of each CDR3. Fields, in order: J gene, V gene, CDR3 protein.

J: TRBJ2-3
V: TRBV11-2
CDR3: CASSREKAMGRVTDTQYF

J: TRBJ2-7
V: TRBV7-9
CDR3: CASSLPRPGQGHEQYF

J: TRBJ2-5
V: TRBV2
CDR3: CASSESRGATWETQYF

J: TRBJ2-1
V: TRBV11-3
CDR3: CASSSRGKGFRDEQFF

J: TRBJ2-7
V: TRBV20-1
CDR3: CSVKSLAGGYEQYF

J: TRBJ1-5
V: TRBV20-1
CDR3: CSAQSYSNQPQHF

J: TRBJ2-5
V: TRBV7-8
CDR3: CASSSTGTDQETQYF

J: TRBJ2-7
V: TRBV7-8
CDR3: CASSPHNVVTYEQYF

J: TRBJ2-3
V: TRBV4-3
CDR3: CASSQDWLTQEDTQYF

J: TRBJ2-7
V: TRBV24-1
CDR3: CATSDTTGRSSYEQYF

J: TRBJ2-2
V: TRBV5-1
CDR3: CASSDQTGGLTGELFF

J: TRBJ1-1
V: TRBV6-5
CDR3: CASSYSMISALGETEAFF

J: TRBJ1-1
V: TRBV7-9
CDR3: CASSLAAPGYTEAFF

J: TRBJ2-1
V: TRBV7-2
CDR3: CASSLGGAGYEQFF

J: TRBJ2-7
V: TRBV11-2
CDR3: CASSLGSSLYEQYF

J: TRBJ2-3
V: TRBV5-1
CDR3: CASREPTTFTDTQYF

J: TRBJ2-5
V: TRBV19
CDR3: CASSRGREETQYF

J: TRBJ2-7
V: TRBV24-1
CDR3: CATRPTSGSHEQYF

J: TRBJ2-1
V: TRBV5-4
CDR3: CASSFQTAFSYNEQFF

J: TRBJ2-1
V: TRBV3-1
CDR3: CASSQEGREQFF

J: TRBJ2-7
V: TRBV4-1
CDR3: CASSPLTRGPEQYF

J: TRBJ2-1
V: TRBV6-1
CDR3: CASSTLAGKYNEQFF

J: TRBJ2-3
V: TRBV20-1
CDR3: CSARPLAPVADTQYF

J: TRBJ1-2
V: TRBV2
CDR3: CASTLGNYGYTF

J: TRBJ1-5
V: TRBV20-1
CDR3: CSATGSSNQPQHF

J: TRBJ2-1
V: TRBV6-5
CDR3: CASSWDRIGEQFF

J: TRBJ2-7
V: TRBV6-5
CDR3: CASSYAEYSYEQYF

J: TRBJ2-7
V: TRBV12-3/TRBV12-4
CDR3: CASSPSSGGGEQYF

J: TRBJ1-1
V: TRBV5-1
CDR3: CASSSWTGANTEAFF

J: TRBJ2-5
V: TRBV14
CDR3: CASSQVETGEETQYF

J: TRBJ2-7
V: TRBV20-1
CDR3: CSARGGTTYEQYF

J: TRBJ1-1
V: TRBV7-9
CDR3: CASSFGEGAFF

J: TRBJ2-1
V: TRBV20-1
CDR3: CSVEASEYNEQFF

J: TRBJ2-7
V: TRBV20-1
CDR3: CSARRGGAYEQYF

J: TRBJ2-1
V: TRBV18
CDR3: CASSPRISGSDEQFF

J: TRBJ2-1
V: TRBV5-1
CDR3: CASSLLGFYNEQFF

J: TRBJ2-7
V: TRBV20-1
CDR3: CSGTTGEYEQYF

J: TRBJ2-4
V: TRBV20-1
CDR3: CSARDPTSGRFQYF

J: TRBJ2-7
V: TRBV30
CDR3: CAWSDPRTDYEQYF

J: TRBJ1-4
V: TRBV30
CDR3: CAWSTDNEKLFF

J: TRBJ2-2
V: TRBV9
CDR3: CASSVKAGGTGELFF

J: TRBJ1-1
V: TRBV6-5
CDR3: CASSYRTDFEAFF

J: TRBJ1-1
V: TRBV7-2
CDR3: CASSLLGGIRNTEAFF

J: TRBJ1-1
V: TRBV12-3/TRBV12-4
CDR3: CASSPGTGGLNTEAFF

J: TRBJ2-2
V: TRBV9
CDR3: CASSQRRAEQNTGELFF

J: TRBJ2-1
V: TRBV25-1
CDR3: CASSDPRGGGTYNEQFF

J: TRBJ2-4
V: TRBV5-1
CDR3: CASSPTTGQNIQYF

J: TRBJ1-2
V: TRBV20-1
CDR3: CSAPRDRLYGYTF

J: TRBJ2-1
V: TRBV11-1
CDR3: CASSSGEFWSVGAEQFF

J: TRBJ1-4
V: TRBV29-1
CDR3: CSVPGSTNEKLFF

J: TRBJ1-1
V: TRBV27
CDR3: CASSPMTGRGITEAFF

J: TRBJ1-1
V: TRBV24-1
CDR3: CATRSTVNTEAFF

J: TRBJ1-6
V: TRBV6-2/TRBV6-3
CDR3: CASSYSTGGGSPLHF

J: TRBJ1-1
V: TRBV4-1
CDR3: CASSQEYREDPEAFF